The clone carrying this TCR beta chain was detected only once. Its antigen is as yet unknown. The data were obtained in a study of neoadjuvant anti-PD-1 for oral cavity cancer. Study information: Patients without progression received a fourth nivolumab dose around day 43, then surgical resection on days 50-56.

Patients had HPV-negative, locally advanced oral cavity squamous cell carcinoma. TCRdb keeps only in-frame clones here, not all; method: immunoSEQ multiplex PCR. The sample records about 62,000 clones, around 80% being singletons. V lost 4 bases, J lost 0 bases, and 13 bases lay in between. There are 15 residues in the CDR3. Germline CDR1 and CDR2: SGDLS and YYNGEE. General study points: With a few patients per group, TCR findings need larger cohorts. Non-responders to neoadjuvant nivolumab had significantly more clonal PBMC T cells than responders.

The starting material was PBMCs, obtained before nivolumab (anti-PD-1) treatment. The chain couples TRBV9 to TRBJ1-2, with D possibly TRBD1 on 6 matching bases. The TCR originated in a person aged 35 to 85 with oral cavity squamous cell carcinoma. CDR3 region: CASSPEGDPNYGYTF. In nucleotides, the CDR3 is TGTGCCAGCAGCCCCGAGGGGGATCCTAACTATGGCTACACCTTC. Filled out from reference TRBV9 and TRBJ1-2, the complete variable domain reads DSGVTQTPKHLITATGQRVTLRCSPRSGDLSVYWYQQSLDQGLQFLIQYYNGEERAKGNILERFSAQQFPDLHSELNLSSLELGDSALYFCASSPEGDPNYGYTFGSGTRLTVV.